This T cell receptor beta chain was identified in a study of Graves' ophthalmopathy and Graves' hyperthyroidism. RNA transcripts were the template, and TCR beta CDR3 regions were amplified from them. RT-PCR in the first round used HTBI primers; a second-round multiplex PCR followed. One entry per CDR3 protein, called by TCRdb with MiXCR from the multiplex PCR reads. The data hold roughly 410,000 distinct CDR3 sequences, with 15% to 17% observed a single time. This clonotype came up many times. As diagnostic evidence, clinical symptoms, serum thyroxine, TRAb, thyroid ultrasound and orbital computed tomography were relied upon. V lost 2 bases and J lost 4, with 15 bases in between. This CDR3 is built from 15 residues. Per the germline V gene, CDR1 is ENHRY and CDR2 is SYGVKD.

The sequencing sample was made of peripheral blood. This TCR was sampled from a woman aged 18-29 years with stable Graves' hyperthyroidism. The chain employs TRBV10-3 and TRBJ2-7, with no clear D. CDR3 residues: CAISEGGGSKYEQYF. CDR3 nucleotide sequence: TGTGCCATCAGTGAGGGTGGTGGCAGCAAATACGAGCAGTACTTC.